A selection of T cell receptor beta chains follows, all from one sample in a study of T cells in Graves' hyperthyroidism and ophthalmopathy. TCRdb processed the multiplex PCR reads anew with MiXCR; each CDR3 protein has one entry. Here the sample spans 350,000 to 450,000 distinct CDR3 sequences, approximately 14% being singletons. The sequencing input was blood. These receptors came from a woman aged 55-70 years with Graves' hyperthyroidism. Both conserved end residues are part of each CDR3. D genes are given only for firm matches. Expanded clones are given a class, and other clones once, few, many or no size at all.

d_call j_call v_call clone_size cdr3_nt cdr3_aa
NA TRBJ2-3 TRBV10-3 few TGTGCCATCAGTGCAAGGGGAGATACGCAGTATTTT CAISARGDTQYF
NA TRBJ2-7 TRBV28 few TGTGCCAGCAGTTTGATCGGCTTCGAGCAGTACTTC CASSLIGFEQYF
NA TRBJ2-2 TRBV2 many TGTGCCAGCAGTGAGCTAGGCACCGGGGAGCTGTTTTTT CASSELGTGELFF
TRBD1 TRBJ1-2 TRBV7-9 NA TGTGCCAGCAGCAATCGGGACAGGGGGTTCTATGGCTACACCTTC CASSNRDRGFYGYTF
TRBD1 TRBJ2-5 TRBV7-3 many TGTGCCAGCAGCGGCTCAGGGGGGACCCAGTACTTC CASSGSGGTQYF
NA TRBJ2-4 TRBV13 few TGTGCCAGCAGCTTACCTAGCGCTGACATTCAGTACTTC CASSLPSADIQYF
NA TRBJ1-2 TRBV6-5 many TGTGCCAGCAGTTACGACGTGACTAACTATGGCTACACCTTC CASSYDVTNYGYTF
NA TRBJ1-1 TRBV2 NA TGTGCCGGCACGAGTGAGGGTTTAAACACTGAAGCTTTCTTT CAGTSEGLNTEAFF
TRBD1 TRBJ2-2 TRBV28 few TGTGCCAGCACGCTGCGGACAGGGGGGGACACCGGGGAGCTGTTTTTT CASTLRTGGDTGELFF
NA TRBJ2-7 TRBV4-1 many TGCGCCAGCAGCCAAGCCCTGCAGCCTCTATACGAGCAGTACTTC CASSQALQPLYEQYF
NA TRBJ2-2 TRBV6-6 many TGTGCCAGCAGTTACGAGGGAGCGGACACCGGGGAGCTGTTTTTT CASSYEGADTGELFF
NA TRBJ1-5 TRBV12-3/TRBV12-4 many TGTGCCAGCAATCTTTACCGACGGCCAGGGATTAGGTGGAGCAATCAGCCCCAGCATTTT CASNLYRRPGIRWSNQPQHF
TRBD1 TRBJ2-7 TRBV10-1 many TGCGCCAGCAGCCCCGGGACAGTCACCTACGAGCAGTACTTC CASSPGTVTYEQYF
TRBD2 TRBJ2-1 TRBV29-1 many TGCAGCGTTGAGGGGGCTAGCGGGAGATCTGGTGAGCAGTTCTTC CSVEGASGRSGEQFF
NA TRBJ2-3 TRBV14 NA TGTGCCAGCAGCCAACTCGGACCTAGCGACTCAGATACGCAGTATTTT CASSQLGPSDSDTQYF
TRBD2 TRBJ2-3 TRBV10-3 few TGTGCCATCAGTCTAGCGGGAGTTGGGACAGATACGCAGTATTTT CAISLAGVGTDTQYF
TRBD2 TRBJ2-7 TRBV5-1 NA TGCGCCAGCAGCTGGGTAGCGGGAATATACGAGCAGTACTTC CASSWVAGIYEQYF
TRBD2 TRBJ2-6 TRBV14 few TGTGCCAGCAGCCAAGGAGGTAGCGGGAGTACTTCCGGGGCCAACGTCCTGACTTTC CASSQGGSGSTSGANVLTF
NA TRBJ1-6 TRBV27 many TGTGCCAGCAGTCGTCGGGACTTAAATTCACCCCTCCACTTT CASSRRDLNSPLHF
TRBD1 TRBJ2-7 TRBV20-1 many TGCAGTGCTTCTCACCCCGGGACAGACAACTACGAGCAGTACTTC CSASHPGTDNYEQYF
NA TRBJ1-2 TRBV10-3 NA TGTGCCGCCCGGGAGACCCAAGGAGGCTACACCTTC CAARETQGGYTF
NA TRBJ2-7 TRBV7-8 many TGTGCCAGCAGCACCAGGGTTTGGGTCGAGCAGTACTTC CASSTRVWVEQYF
NA TRBJ2-4 TRBV7-2 many TGTGCCAGCAGCCTAAGAGCCAGTAATAACATTCAGTACTTC CASSLRASNNIQYF
NA TRBJ2-7 TRBV24-1 few TGTGCCACCCAAGGGGACGGCTACGAGCAGTACTTC CATQGDGYEQYF
NA TRBJ2-7 TRBV20-1 many TGCAGTGCTAAAGGGTCACGGGAGCGGAGATACTCCTACGAGCAGTACTTC CSAKGSRERRYSYEQYF
NA TRBJ1-2 TRBV2 many TGTGCCAGCAGTGAGCGGAGATCTAACTATGGCTACACCTTC CASSERRSNYGYTF
NA TRBJ1-1 TRBV20-1 many TGCAGCGCTACCCAAACAGGCGAAGCTTTCTTT CSATQTGEAFF
TRBD2 TRBJ2-1 TRBV11-3 many TGTGCCAGCAGCCCTCCGGGACTAGCGGCACTTCGGGGTGATGAGCAGTTCTTC CASSPPGLAALRGDEQFF
TRBD2 TRBJ2-3 TRBV20-1 few TGCAGTGCTTATGGGGGGGAAGGGGTGACAGATACGCAGTATTTT CSAYGGEGVTDTQYF
TRBD1 TRBJ2-5 TRBV12-3/TRBV12-4 many TGTGCCAGCAGTTGGACAGGACCCAAAGAGACCCAGTACTTC CASSWTGPKETQYF
NA TRBJ1-5 TRBV30 few TGTGCCTGGAGTGACCCCAGGGGCAATCAGCCCCAGCATTTT CAWSDPRGNQPQHF
NA TRBJ2-5 TRBV9 many TGTGCCAGCAGTCACCCGGAGGGGACTTCCCAAGAGACCCAGTACTTC CASSHPEGTSQETQYF
TRBD2 TRBJ2-5 TRBV11-2 once TGTGCCAGCAGCTTTCCCACAGCGGGAGTGGAGACCCAGTACTTC CASSFPTAGVETQYF
TRBD2 TRBJ2-7 TRBV6-1 many TGTGCCAGCAACTCCGGGGTAGCGGGAGGGTTTCCCTACGAGCAGTACTTC CASNSGVAGGFPYEQYF
NA TRBJ2-3 TRBV30 many TGTGCCTGGTCCCTGGTGGGGCTGAGCACAGATACGCAGTATTTT CAWSLVGLSTDTQYF
NA TRBJ2-5 TRBV30 many TGTGCCTGGAGTAAGTGGGCCACCGGGCGGGAGACCCAGTACTTC CAWSKWATGRETQYF
TRBD1 TRBJ2-7 TRBV15 NA TGTGCCACCAGCACCCGACAGGGGTACGAGCAGTACTTC CATSTRQGYEQYF
NA TRBJ2-7 TRBV20-1 many TGCAGTGCTAGAGATCGGCGGAACCTCTCCCCCTACGAGCAGTACTTC CSARDRRNLSPYEQYF
TRBD2 TRBJ2-7 TRBV7-9 many TGTGCCAGCAGCTCAGCGTTGACTAGCGGGAGCCACGAGCAGTACTTC CASSSALTSGSHEQYF
NA TRBJ1-2 TRBV27 many TGTGCCAGCAGTTTATTGGGGCAGCCCAACTATGGCTACACCTTC CASSLLGQPNYGYTF
TRBD2 TRBJ2-7 TRBV20-1 many TGCAGTGCTCTGCGACTAGCGGGAACCTACGAGCAGTACTTC CSALRLAGTYEQYF
NA TRBJ1-1 TRBV18 many TGTGCCAGCTCACTATATAGGGGGGACACTGAAGCTTTCTTT CASSLYRGDTEAFF